The 9 T cell receptor beta chains given below trace back to one sample, sequenced in a study of tissue T cells after allogeneic stem cell transplantation. Time point specified: mouse harvest day 7 after allogeneic transplant. The graft held 10^6 splenic CD5+ T cells and 10^7 T-cell-depleted bone marrow cells. Generated by immunoSEQ multiplex PCR, the TCRdb table keeps only in-frame clones and is missing some. The sample shows approximately 6,900 clones, 50% of them seen only once. Sequenced input: gut tissue. These receptors all come from a female BALB/c mouse given C57BL/6 T cells with graft-versus-host disease after an allogeneic hematopoietic cell transplant.

On this clone: Mouse germline and gene names are used. The CDR3 sequence: CASSSLGSSSYEQYF. The covered CDR3 bases are TGTGCCAGCAGCTCCCTGGGGTCGAGCTCCTATGAACAGTAC. The chain combines TRBV3 with TRBJ2-7, with D possibly TRBD2 on 6 matching bases. Sequencing ends 1 residue short of the CDR3 end; the germline J gene provides the rest. V gave up 4 bases and J gave up 0 bases, with 13 bases separating them. CDR3 length equals 15 residues. Germline V gives CDR1 SNHLY, CDR2 FYNGKV (reference sequence).

Points on this clone: Mouse gene names and germline throughout. Read coverage stops 1 residue before the CDR3 terminus; the germline J gene supplies the remainder. J is TRBJ2-7 and V is TRBV16; D remains unclear. CDR1 and CDR2 (germline): SGHSA, FRNQAP. The CDR3 spans 13 residues. Trimming took 0 bases from V and 7 from J, leaving 10 bases between them. The DNA read from the CDR3 is TGTGCAAGCAGCTTAGAAGGCAGAGAGGAACAGTAC. Translation: CASSLEGREEQY. The full-length CDR3 reads as CASSLEGREEQYF.

The sample holds a few counts of this clone. All gene names here are mouse names. Read sequence stops 1 residue before the CDR3 end, and the germline J gene provides the missing end. The chain couples TRBV5 to TRBJ2-7, with 9 positions matching TRBD2. J lost 7 bases, V lost 1 base, and 5 bases had no gene match. The CDR3 spans 14 residues. Per germline, CDR1 LGHNA and CDR2 YNLKQL (reference sequence). The CDR3 DNA, read in part, is TGTGCCAGCAGCCAAGGACTGGGGGCCGAGGAACAGTAC. This codes for CASSQGLGAEEQY. In full, the CDR3 is CASSQGLGAEEQYF.

This clone appeared a few times. Gene names and germline refer to mouse. The CDR3 end lies 1 residue beyond the end of the read and is filled in from the germline J gene. V usage is TRBV5 and J usage is TRBJ1-4, with D perhaps matching TRBD1 (5 bases). CDR3 size: 16 residues. CDR1 and CDR2 (germline): LGHNA, YNLKQL (reference sequence). The V end was cut by 0 bases, the J end by 2 bases, with 10 bases between. Incomplete CDR3 DNA: TGTGCCAGCAGCCAAGATGGGCAGGGATCCAACGAAAGATTATTT. As protein: CASSQDGQGSNERLF. The full CDR3 protein is CASSQDGQGSNERLFF.

With regard to this clone: The genes and germline here are from mouse. The read ends 1 residue early relative to the CDR3; the germline J gene fills the gap. The chain couples TRBV3 to TRBJ1-3; TRBD1 agrees at 9 bases. Per germline, CDR1 SNHLY and CDR2 FYNGKV (reference sequence). The length of the CDR3 is 15 residues. After removal of 5 bases from V and 3 bases from J, the junction contained 5 bases not matched to a gene. The CDR3 sequence: CASSRDRAIGNTLYF. The sequenced part of the CDR3 DNA is TGTGCCAGCAGCCGGGACAGGGCCATTGGAAATACGCTCTAT.

On this clone itself: The gene names here belong to mouse. The CDR3 is cut off 1 residue early in the read; its end comes from the germline J gene. The genes are TRBV5 and TRBJ1-4; 8 bases match TRBD1. V lost 0 bases to trimming and J lost 4 bases; unmatched junction nucleotides: 4. CDR1 and CDR2 (germline): LGHNA, YNLKQL (reference sequence). The CDR3 runs 16 residues. CDR3 protein: CASSQDWTGFNERLFF. CDR3 DNA (partial): TGTGCCAGCAGCCAAGATTGGACAGGGTTCAACGAAAGATTATTT.

Concerning this clone itself: These gene names are mouse names. The read terminates 1 residue ahead of where the CDR3 ends, so the germline J gene completes it. The chain has TRBV26 and TRBJ1-2; TRBD1 matches at 9 bases. Germline V lookup: CDR1 KGHPV, CDR2 FQNQEV (reference sequence). This CDR3 comprises 13 residues. J gave up 4 bases and V 6 bases, and 3 bases lay outside the gene matches. CDR3 amino acids: CASRPQGASDYTF. The sequenced CDR3 bases are TGTGCCAGCAGGCCACAGGGGGCCTCCGACTACACC.

To note about this clone: Mouse gene names and germline throughout. The CDR3: CASSLSGGVEQYF. CDR3 DNA (partial): TGTGCCAGCAGTCTGTCTGGGGGGGTTGAACAGTAC. This chain joins TRBV26 and TRBJ2-7; 8 bases are shared with TRBD2. Read sequence stops 1 residue before the CDR3 end, and the germline J gene provides the missing end. The germline CDR1 and CDR2 sequences are KGHPV and FQNQEV (reference sequence). This CDR3 has 13 amino acids. After removal of 0 bases from V and 6 bases from J, the junction contained 1 base not matched to a gene. Variable domain in full (rest from reference TRBV26 and TRBJ2-7): NSKVIQTPRYLVKGQGQKAKMRCIPEKGHPVVFWYQQNKNNEFKFLINFQNQEVLQQIDMTEKRFSAECPSNSPCSLEIQSSEAGDSALYLCASSLSGGVEQYFGPGTRLTVL.

Remarks on this clone: Mouse gene names and germline throughout. The DNA ends 1 residue before the CDR3 does, and the rest of the CDR3 is filled in from the germline J gene. V is TRBV26 and J is TRBJ2-5; D gene ambiguous. The germline V and J ends were trimmed by 2 bases and 0 bases, with 3 bases remaining between them. The CDR3 runs to 13 residues. Germline-derived CDR1 and CDR2 are KGHPV and FQNQEV (reference sequence). CDR3 DNA, as far as it was read: TGTGCCAGCAGTCTGCACAACCAAGACACCCAGTAC. Its translation is CASSLHNQDTQY. The entire CDR3 protein reads CASSLHNQDTQYF.